What follows are 15 T cell receptor beta chains derived from one specimen sequenced in a study of cytomegalovirus exposure and HLA in healthy donors. Only in-frame clones appear in the TCRdb table, and some are missing; sequencing was by immunoSEQ multiplex PCR. Of under 250,000 clones detected, 87% appear once; the ten largest clones hold more than 10%. The sample comprised PBMCs. The receptors here all came from a man in his late teens or twenties in good health and CMV-seropositive.

V is TRBV30 and J is TRBJ1-3; D is ambiguous. Germline V gene data show CDR1 as GTSNPN and CDR2 as SVGIG (reference sequence). V lost 3 bases to trimming and J lost 10 bases, with 10 bases between them. This CDR3 spans 11 amino acids. The CDR3 protein is CAWRYGRTIYF. In DNA form, the CDR3 reads TGTGCCTGGAGGTACGGGCGGACCATATATTTT. The entire variable domain, with the rest obtained from reference TRBV30 and TRBJ1-3, is as follows: SQTIHQWPATLVQPVGSPLSLECTVEGTSNPNLYWYRQAAGRGLQLLFYSVGIGQISSEVPQNLSASRPQDRQFILSSKKLLLSDSGFYLCAWRYGRTIYFGEGSWLTVV.

The V call is TRBV5-1, the J call TRBJ1-2, with 7 bases lining up with TRBD1. From germline, CDR1 is SGHRS and CDR2 YFSETQ. The V segment lost 2 bases and the J segment 7 bases; nucleotides outside the gene matches: 11. The CDR3 totals 15 residues. This chain's CDR3 is CASSFSGTALPGYTF. In DNA, the CDR3 is TGCGCCAGCAGCTTCTCCGGGACAGCCCTTCCTGGCTACACCTTC.

V is TRBV5-5 and J is TRBJ2-7; D may match TRBD1 or TRBD2 (5 bases each). This CDR3 has 14 amino acids. Germline CDR1 is SGHKS and CDR2 is YYEKEE (reference sequence). The V end lost 4 bases, the J end lost 2 bases, and 13 bases lay between the germline ends. CDR3 sequence: CASSAGTRAYEQYF. The DNA of the CDR3 is TGTGCCAGCAGCGCCGGGACCCGCGCCTACGAGCAGTACTTC.

The chain links TRBV10-2 to TRBJ1-2, with a possible D match to TRBD1 (5 bases). The CDR3 runs 14 residues. V was clipped by 2 bases and J by 4 bases, with 11 bases between them. CDR1 is WSHSY and CDR2 is SAAADI in the germline V gene. The CDR3 is CASSEKWGPYGYTF. CDR3 nucleotides: TGCGCCAGCAGTGAGAAGTGGGGACCCTATGGCTACACCTTC.

The chain has TRBV5-1 and TRBJ2-1; D gene ambiguous. In germline, CDR1 is SGHRS, CDR2 YFSETQ. The CDR3 spans 14 residues. V was trimmed by 3 bases and J by 0 bases, leaving 7 bases between them. CDR3 loop: CASSSRLSYNEQFF. Here the CDR3 DNA reads TGCGCCAGCAGCTCCCGCCTCTCCTACAATGAGCAGTTCTTC.

The V call is TRBV10-3, the J call TRBJ2-5, with 10 positions matching TRBD2. CDR1 is ENHRY, CDR2 SYGVKD, per germline. The CDR3 covers 15 residues. The ends lost 6 bases at V and 4 bases at J; junction bases unmatched: 8. The CDR3 DNA reads TGTGCCATCAGGGGTAGCGGGAGGCCGGGAGAGACCCAGTACTTC. Translating gives CAIRGSGRPGETQYF.

The sample holds a few counts of this clone. This chain joins TRBV9 and TRBJ2-7, with TRBD1 as a possible D gene (6 bases). Germline V gives CDR1 SGDLS, CDR2 YYNGEE. Trimming shortened V by 8 bases and J by 2 bases, and 17 bases separated the two germline ends. The CDR3 totals 14 residues. CDR3 bases: TGTGCCAGTTCCACCGGGACACCCACCTACGAGCAGTACTTC. It is translated as CASSTGTPTYEQYF.

This sequence joins TRBV28 and TRBJ1-2; tentatively, D is TRBD1 (6 bases). V shed 3 bases and J shed 2 bases, with 10 bases lying between them. CDR3 length equals 14 residues. Looked up from germline, CDR1 is MDHEN and CDR2 is SYDVKM. CDR3 DNA sequence: TGTGCCAGCAGTTTCAGGGGAGGGAACTATGGCTACACCTTC. This gives the protein CASSFRGGNYGYTF.

The chain links TRBV20-1 to TRBJ1-1; D unclear. Trimming took 3 bases from V and 5 from J, leaving 7 bases between them. From germline, CDR1 is DFQATT and CDR2 SNEGSKA (reference sequence). The CDR3 is 11 amino acids. The CDR3 reads CSASQITEAFF. The CDR3 DNA sequence: TGCAGTGCTAGCCAGATAACTGAAGCTTTCTTT.

The V gene is TRBV2, the J gene TRBJ2-1, with a possible D match to TRBD1 (6 bases). CDR3 length: 11 amino acids. Per the germline V gene, CDR1 is SNHLY and CDR2 is FYNNEI. Trimming left V 5 bases short and J 11 bases short, with 10 bases between. The CDR3 loop reads CASSQQGKQFF. DNA for the CDR3: TGTGCCAGCAGTCAACAGGGTAAGCAGTTCTTC.

CDR3 sequence: CASSLGGLAVYNEQFF. DNA for the CDR3: TGCGCCAGCAGCTTGGGGGGGCTAGCGGTCTACAATGAGCAGTTCTTC. V is TRBV5-1 and J is TRBJ2-1; D might be TRBD2 (7 bases). V lost 0 bases, J lost 3 bases, and 13 bases lay in between. Germline lookup yields CDR1 SGHRS and CDR2 YFSETQ. The CDR3 runs to 16 residues.

V and J are TRBV25-1 and TRBJ1-1; no definite D call. Germline V gene lookup returns CDR1 MGHDK and CDR2 SYGVNS. V lost 3 bases and J lost 1, with 3 bases in between. The CDR3 runs 12 residues. The chain's CDR3 is CASSDWNTEAFF. CDR3 DNA sequence: TGTGCCAGCAGTGATTGGAACACTGAAGCTTTCTTT. The full variable domain, completed using reference TRBV25-1 and TRBJ1-1, is EADIYQTPRYLVIGTGKKITLECSQTMGHDKMYWYQQDPGMELHLIHYSYGVNSTEKGDLSSESTVSRIRTEHFPLTLESARPSHTSQYLCASSDWNTEAFFGQGTRLTVV.

The chain links TRBV5-1 to TRBJ2-7; tentative D call: TRBD2 (5 bases). V dropped 4 bases and J dropped 3 bases, with 8 bases sitting between them. Germline V lookup: CDR1 SGHRS, CDR2 YFSETQ. The CDR3 contains 12 residues. CDR3 in amino acids: CASSNTSYEQYF. Written as DNA, the CDR3 is TGCGCCAGCAGCAACACTAGCTACGAGCAGTACTTC.

This rearrangement joins TRBV5-1 to TRBJ1-1; D is possibly TRBD1 (5 bases). V was shortened by 2 bases and J by 0 bases, with 17 bases between the two germline ends. The germline V gene encodes CDR1 SGHRS and CDR2 YFSETQ. The CDR3 loop spans 17 amino acids. The CDR3 is CASSLGPLGHMNTEAFF. CDR3 coding DNA: TGCGCCAGCAGCTTAGGTCCCCTAGGACATATGAACACTGAAGCTTTCTTT.

The CDR3 DNA follows: TGTGCCAGCAGTTACTTGGCGGGACGGAACTATGGCTACACCTTC. The encoded protein is CASSYLAGRNYGYTF. This sequence joins TRBV6-5 and TRBJ1-2, with D maybe TRBD1 (5 bases). Germline V gives CDR1 MNHEY, CDR2 SVGAGI. V lost 1 base to trimming and J lost 2 bases, with 11 bases between them. This CDR3 region has 15 residues.